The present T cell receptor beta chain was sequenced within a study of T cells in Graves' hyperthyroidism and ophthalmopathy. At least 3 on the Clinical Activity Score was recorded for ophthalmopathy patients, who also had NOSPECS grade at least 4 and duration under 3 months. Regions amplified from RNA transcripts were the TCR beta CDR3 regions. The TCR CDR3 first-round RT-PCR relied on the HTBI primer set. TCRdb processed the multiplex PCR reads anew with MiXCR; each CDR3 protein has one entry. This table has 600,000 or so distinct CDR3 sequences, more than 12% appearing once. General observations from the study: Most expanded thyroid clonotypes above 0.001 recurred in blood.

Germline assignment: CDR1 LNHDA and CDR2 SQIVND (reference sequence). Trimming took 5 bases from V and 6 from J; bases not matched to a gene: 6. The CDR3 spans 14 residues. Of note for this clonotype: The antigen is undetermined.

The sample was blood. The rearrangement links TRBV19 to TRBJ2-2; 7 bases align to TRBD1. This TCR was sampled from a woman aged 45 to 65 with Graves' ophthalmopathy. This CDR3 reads CASSPAQGPGELFF. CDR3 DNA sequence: TGTGCCAGTAGTCCAGCACAGGGGCCCGGGGAGCTGTTTTTT.